This T cell receptor (beta chain) was found in a study of blood T cell repertoires in COVID-19. Produced via immunoSEQ multiplex PCR; TCRdb's table is partial and in-frame only. Here the sample spans around 180,000 clones, roughly 90% being singletons. Germline loops: CDR1 MNHEY, CDR2 SMNVEV (reference sequence). This CDR3 is built from 15 residues. Losses at the gene ends were 7 bases for V and 1 base for J; bases not matched to a gene: 9. What was sequenced was peripheral blood. The chain couples TRBV27 to TRBJ2-7; 8 bases map to TRBD1. This TCR was sampled from a man aged 70-80 years with active or convalescent COVID-19. The CDR3 sequence is CASTPVGQASYEQYF. The CDR3 DNA reads TGTGCCAGCACTCCTGTGGGACAGGCTTCCTACGAGCAGTACTTC.